Described below is a single T cell receptor beta chain sequence and its context. Its specificity is not known. Germline-derived CDR1 and CDR2 are SNHLY and FYNNEI. This CDR3 is 15 amino acids long. V lost 6 bases to trimming and J lost 1 base, with 14 bases between them. These data originate in a study of identical twins. General observations from the study: Those out-of-frame alpha sequences shared by twins showed an excess of low generation probability. Recombination models fit unrelated individuals' TCR alpha sharing but underestimated twins'.

Each donor was a healthy Caucasian. TCRdb reprocessed the 5' RACE reads via MiXCR and lists one record per CDR3 protein. The sample has some 710,000 distinct CDR3 sequences, less than 7% seen once; the top ten hold approximately 1.6%. This TCR derives from a man between 18 and 35 years old in good health. V and J are TRBV2 and TRBJ2-3; D is uncertain. The specimen sequenced was naive T cells sorted from blood. CDR3 in DNA: TGTGCCAGCAGAAAGGACGCCGTGGGCACAGATACGCAGTATTTT. Protein sequence: CASRKDAVGTDTQYF.